A selection of T cell receptor beta chains follows, all from one sample in a study of beta chain features in type 1 diabetes. TCRdb's copy holds only in-frame clones and misses some; the assay was immunoSEQ multiplex PCR. Of approximately 240,000 clones detected, about a sixth appear once; the ten largest clones hold roughly 0.08%. Sequenced: naive CD4+ T cells from blood. Receptors originate from a man aged 25 to 45 with type 1 diabetes. The CDR3 runs from the conserved cysteine through the conserved F or W. A D gene is named only where the DNA matches it firmly. Clone size is not always given. Where it is, it says once, few, many or a class for expanded clones.

d_gene,j_gene,v_gene,abundance,CDR3aa,CDR3nt
TRBD2,TRBJ2-5,TRBV5-1,few,CATQRGPSGAMGVQETQYF,TGCGCCACCCAACGAGGGCCTAGCGGAGCGATGGGGGTTCAAGAGACCCAGTACTTC
.,TRBJ2-1,TRBV7-2,few,CASSRNTYNEQFF,TGTGCCAGCAGCCGCAATACCTACAATGAGCAGTTCTTC
TRBD1,TRBJ2-1,TRBV9,.,CASSLGQVDEQFF,TGTGCCAGCAGCCTTGGACAGGTCGATGAGCAGTTCTTC
.,TRBJ2-7,TRBV9,few,CASSVGVSSYEQYF,TGTGCCAGCAGCGTAGGAGTGAGCTCCTACGAGCAGTACTTC
.,TRBJ2-1,TRBV7-2,few,CASSLGRNSYNEQFF,TGTGCCAGCAGCTTAGGACGTAACTCCTACAATGAGCAGTTCTTC
.,TRBJ2-7,TRBV30,.,CAWARTYEQYF,TGTGCCTGGGCCAGGACGTACGAGCAGTACTTC
TRBD1,TRBJ2-5,TRBV2,few,CASRTGETQYF,TGTGCCAGCCGGACAGGGGAGACCCAGTACTTC
TRBD1,TRBJ2-7,TRBV6-6,.,CASSYSKGGDEQYF,TGTGCCAGCAGTTACTCGAAAGGGGGCGACGAGCAGTACTTC
.,TRBJ2-1,TRBV30,.,CAWSLGALASNEQFF,TGTGCCTGGAGTCTGGGGGCACTAGCGAGCAATGAGCAGTTCTTC
.,TRBJ2-7,TRBV29-1,.,CSVGARQTYEQYF,TGCAGCGTTGGGGCACGACAGACCTACGAGCAGTACTTC
.,TRBJ2-7,TRBV6-6,few,CASSYSQYEQYF,TGTGCCAGCAGTTACTCGCAATACGAGCAGTACTTC
TRBD1,TRBJ2-3,TRBV5-1,few,CASSDRDRGTDTQYF,TGCGCCAGCAGCGACCGGGACAGGGGCACAGATACGCAGTATTTT
.,TRBJ2-1,TRBV18,.,CASSPPVRNEQFF,TGTGCCAGCTCACCACCTGTAAGGAATGAGCAGTTCTTC
.,TRBJ2-5,TRBV5-1,.,CASSLTEQETQYF,TGCGCCAGCAGCTTGACAGAACAAGAGACCCAGTACTTC
TRBD2,TRBJ2-4,TRBV13,.,CASSFFREGLNIQYF,TGTGCCAGCAGCTTTTTCCGGGAGGGCCTCAACATTCAGTACTTC
.,TRBJ1-2,TRBV23-1,few,CAERRGSYGYTF,TGCGCCGAGAGGAGGGGGAGCTATGGCTACACCTTC
TRBD2,TRBJ2-1,TRBV4-3,few,CASSQDRAGEYNEQFF,TGCGCCAGCAGCCAAGATAGAGCGGGAGAATACAATGAGCAGTTCTTC
TRBD2,TRBJ2-5,TRBV7-2,.,CASSLQAGGLETQYF,TGTGCCAGCAGCTTACAAGCGGGAGGGCTGGAGACCCAGTACTTC
TRBD2,TRBJ2-1,TRBV30,.,CAWSVGTSGSNEQFF,TGTGCCTGGAGTGTAGGGACTAGCGGGAGTAATGAGCAGTTCTTC
TRBD2,TRBJ2-7,TRBV9,.,CASSAAGGVYEQYF,TGTGCCAGCAGCGCAGCGGGAGGGGTCTACGAGCAGTACTTC
.,TRBJ2-7,TRBV30,few,CAWTGQSSPSEQYF,TGTGCCTGGACCGGGCAGTCCTCTCCCAGCGAGCAGTACTTC
TRBD1,TRBJ2-4,TRBV20-1,few,CSAQGQLVQYF,TGCAGCGCCCAGGGACAGCTGGTTCAGTACTTC
TRBD2,TRBJ2-1,TRBV7-3,.,CASSIGGLAEYNEQFF,TGTGCCAGCAGCATTGGGGGACTAGCGGAGTACAATGAGCAGTTCTTC
TRBD1,TRBJ1-1,TRBV7-9,few,CASSLDRDTEAFF,TGTGCCAGCAGCCTCGACAGGGACACTGAAGCTTTCTTT
.,TRBJ2-2,TRBV5-4,few,CASRRSGANTGELFF,TGTGCCAGCAGGCGTAGCGGTGCGAACACCGGGGAGCTGTTTTTT
.,TRBJ1-1,TRBV28,.,CASRLPGFEAFF,TGTGCCAGCAGACTTCCAGGGTTTGAAGCTTTCTTT
TRBD2,TRBJ2-3,TRBV5-1,.,CASSLGAGGTDTQYF,TGCGCCAGCAGCTTAGGAGCGGGAGGAACAGATACGCAGTATTTT
.,TRBJ1-4,TRBV7-8,.,CASSLRRTQNEKLFF,TGTGCCAGCAGCTTAAGGAGGACACAGAATGAAAAACTGTTTTTT
.,TRBJ1-5,TRBV7-2,.,CASSLGSGGNQPQHF,TGTGCCAGCAGCTTAGGTTCAGGAGGCAATCAGCCCCAGCATTTT
.,TRBJ2-2,TRBV7-9,few,CASSSERGRFPGELFF,TGTGCCAGCAGCTCCGAACGGGGGCGCTTCCCCGGGGAGCTGTTTTTT
.,TRBJ2-1,TRBV7-3,.,CASSSRAGSSYNEQFF,TGTGCCAGCAGCTCCAGGGCCGGAAGCTCCTACAATGAGCAGTTCTTC
TRBD1,TRBJ2-1,TRBV9,few,CASSVAIGQGVSGQFF,TGTGCCAGCAGCGTAGCAATAGGACAGGGGGTGTCGGGTCAGTTCTTC